This TCR beta chain originates from a study of regulatory T cells in long-lasting Graves disease. Study-level results: Persistent Graves' patients showed reduced TCR diversity versus newly diagnosed patients.

Both iRepertoire HTBI primers and Arm-PCR of CDR3 regions were used to build the TCR beta libraries. From the multiplex PCR reads, TCRdb called clonotypes with MiXCR, one entry per CDR3 protein. The sample records 400,000 to 500,000 distinct CDR3 sequences, about 15% being singletons. Time point denoted: newly diagnosed GD, antithyroid drugs for less than 3 months. Construction of the TCR library relied on RNA isolated from PBMCs. There are a few counts of this clonotype. As yet, its antigen is unknown. A much larger clone sits a single nucleotide away, making a read error possible. This sample was shared with a second study, whose subject was T cells in Graves' hyperthyroidism and ophthalmopathy.

The material sequenced was peripheral blood mononuclear cells (PBMCs), taken at new diagnosis, from a patient treated with antithyroid drugs. This TCR came from a woman in her forties or fifties with Graves disease.

CDR3 loop: CASSLRTPFLAGGREQYF. Here the CDR3 DNA reads TGTGCCAGCAGCTTAAGGACCCCCTTTTTAGCGGGAGGACGCGAGCAGTACTTC. The J gene is TRBJ2-7, the V gene TRBV7-9, with 10 bases aligning to TRBD2. With 2 bases clipped from V and 6 bases from J, the junction kept 16 bases outside the gene matches. The CDR3 has 18 residues. In germline, CDR1 is SEHNR, CDR2 FQNEAQ (reference sequence).